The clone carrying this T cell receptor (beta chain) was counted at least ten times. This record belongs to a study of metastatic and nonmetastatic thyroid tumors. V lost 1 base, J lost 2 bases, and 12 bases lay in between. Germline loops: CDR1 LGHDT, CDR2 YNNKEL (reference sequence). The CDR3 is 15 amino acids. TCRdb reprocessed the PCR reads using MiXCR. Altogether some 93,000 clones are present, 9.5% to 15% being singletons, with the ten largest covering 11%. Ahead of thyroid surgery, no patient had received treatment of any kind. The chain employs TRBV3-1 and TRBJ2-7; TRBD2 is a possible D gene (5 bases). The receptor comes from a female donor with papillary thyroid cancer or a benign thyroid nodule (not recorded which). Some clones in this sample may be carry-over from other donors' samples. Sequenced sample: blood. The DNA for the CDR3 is TGTGCCAGCAGCCAAGGAAGACACGGGACCTACGAGCAGTACTTC. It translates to CASSQGRHGTYEQYF.